The rows below give T cell receptor beta chains drawn from one sample of a study of T cells in Graves' hyperthyroidism and ophthalmopathy. TCRdb analysed the multiplex PCR reads with MiXCR anew, one entry per CDR3 protein. The table lists 490,000 or so distinct CDR3 sequences, about 16% of them singletons. Material for sequencing was blood. The receptor set was obtained from a young woman with Graves' ophthalmopathy. CDR3s include the opening cysteine and the closing phenylalanine or tryptophan. Each record gives: V gene, clone size, D gene, J gene, CDR3 DNA, CDR3 protein. A D gene is named only where the DNA matches it firmly. Size values are once, few and many counts, or a class for expanded clones, and some rows have none.

TRBV6-2/TRBV6-3	many	.	TRBJ1-5	TGTGCCAGCACCGAGGGTGGCACTCAGCCCCAGCATTTT	CASTEGGTQPQHF
TRBV2	many	.	TRBJ2-7	TGTGCCAGCAGATCAAACAAGCTCGAGCAGTACTTC	CASRSNKLEQYF
TRBV7-2	many	.	TRBJ1-6	TGTGCCAGCAGCTTAGTCTCGGATTTGTCAAATTCACCCCTCCACTTT	CASSLVSDLSNSPLHF
TRBV9	once	.	TRBJ2-2	TGTGCCAGCAGCGTATCGCCGGGAATAGTTCCACCCGGGGAGCTGTTTTTT	CASSVSPGIVPPGELFF
TRBV20-1	many	TRBD2	TRBJ2-1	TGCAGTGCTAGAGATGGGACTAGCGGAGACAACAATGAGCAGTTCTTC	CSARDGTSGDNNEQFF
TRBV29-1	few	.	TRBJ1-1	TGCAGCGTCCAAGGGGGAGGGAGCACTGAAGCTTTCTTT	CSVQGGGSTEAFF
TRBV19	.	.	TRBJ1-1	TGTGCCAGTAAAGTTTTCATGAACACTGAAGCTTTCTTT	CASKVFMNTEAFF
TRBV5-1	many	.	TRBJ2-3	TGCGCCAGCAGCTCGGCCCAAGCCACAGATACGCAGTATTTT	CASSSAQATDTQYF
TRBV7-9	few	.	TRBJ2-3	TGTGCCAGCAGCCAAGCTAGCAGCTCTAGCACAGATACGCAGTATTTT	CASSQASSSSTDTQYF
TRBV3-1	.	TRBD2	TRBJ2-7	TGTGCCAGCAGACTAGCGGGTAACTACGAGCAGTACTTC	CASRLAGNYEQYF
TRBV7-9	many	.	TRBJ2-7	TGTGCCAGCAGCTTAGCGGGGAAACACTACGAGCAGTACTTC	CASSLAGKHYEQYF
TRBV7-2	many	TRBD2	TRBJ2-1	TGTGCCAGCAGCTTAGAGGTAGCGGGAGGATCCGGAGGGCAGTTCTTC	CASSLEVAGGSGGQFF
TRBV27	few	TRBD2	TRBJ2-7	TGTGCCAGCAGTTTAGACTCCGGGAGGTTATACGAGCAGTACTTC	CASSLDSGRLYEQYF
TRBV20-1	many	TRBD1	TRBJ2-5	TGCAGTGCAGACCGCAACAGGGGAGTAGAGACCCAGTACTTC	CSADRNRGVETQYF
TRBV9	.	.	TRBJ2-7	TGTGCCAGCAGCGTCGGACAGACCTACGAGCAGTACTTC	CASSVGQTYEQYF
TRBV29-1	.	TRBD2	TRBJ2-3	TGCAGCGTTGTTTTCCTAGCGGGGTTCACAGATACGCAGTATTTT	CSVVFLAGFTDTQYF
TRBV28	.	.	TRBJ2-5	TGTGCCAGCAGTTTCAGGGGGCGGACTAGTCGAGAGACCCAGTACTTC	CASSFRGRTSRETQYF
TRBV28	many	TRBD2	TRBJ2-1	TGTGCCAGCAGTTCCTTGACTAGCGAGGCTGAGCAGTTCTTC	CASSSLTSEAEQFF
TRBV28	few	TRBD1	TRBJ2-7	TGTGCCAGCTCCAGGGCCAGGGGGTCCTACGAGCAGTGCTTC	CASSRARGSYEQCF
TRBV20-1	.	TRBD2	TRBJ2-3	TGCAGTGCAGCCAGCGGGAGGGCCGGATATACGCAGTATTTT	CSAASGRAGYTQYF
TRBV5-4	.	.	TRBJ2-5	TGTGCCAGCAGCTTGGTCGACTCTGGGGAGACCCAGTACTTC	CASSLVDSGETQYF
TRBV14	.	TRBD2	TRBJ2-3	TGTGCCAGCAGCCAATCGTCGGGATTAGCGGGAATCTCCTATACGCAGTATTTT	CASSQSSGLAGISYTQYF
TRBV18	.	.	TRBJ2-2	TGTGCCAGCTCACCCAACGGACAGTCCGGGGAGCTGTTTTTT	CASSPNGQSGELFF
TRBV3-1	few	.	TRBJ2-7	TGTGCCAGCAGCCAAGTGTACCCGGACGGAGAGCAGTACTTC	CASSQVYPDGEQYF
TRBV4-2	many	TRBD1	TRBJ2-7	TGTGCCAGCAGCGCGGACAGGGCCACCTACGAGCAGTACTTC	CASSADRATYEQYF
TRBV2	many	TRBD1	TRBJ1-2	TGTGCCAGCAGATGGACAGGGGTTTTGGACTATGGCTACACCTTC	CASRWTGVLDYGYTF
TRBV7-6	few	TRBD1	TRBJ2-5	TGTGCCAGCAGCTTACCCGGACAGGGGACGGAGACTCAGTACTTC	CASSLPGQGTETQYF
TRBV7-2	many	TRBD2	TRBJ2-1	TGTGCCAGCAGCTTCTCTAGCGGGAGGGCCAATGAGCAGTTCTTC	CASSFSSGRANEQFF
TRBV4-3	.	.	TRBJ1-4	TGCGCCAGCAGCCAAGGGCCGGGGGGGTCCGATGAAAAACTGTTTTTT	CASSQGPGGSDEKLFF
TRBV6-1	once	.	TRBJ2-7	TGTGCCAGCAGTTCAGCGCGTTTGTGGGAAACATCCTACGAGCAGTACTTC	CASSSARLWETSYEQYF
TRBV10-3	.	.	TRBJ2-7	TGTGCCATCAGTGAGTCGGAGGGCTACGAGCAGTACTTC	CAISESEGYEQYF
TRBV28	many	.	TRBJ2-3	TGTGCCAGCCTGGGCAGCCTCACAGATACGCAGTATTTT	CASLGSLTDTQYF
TRBV13	.	.	TRBJ2-1	TGTGCCAGCAGCCACCTGACTGAGCAGTTCTTC	CASSHLTEQFF
TRBV7-9	few	TRBD2	TRBJ2-5	TGTGCCAGCAGCCTCGAGACTAGCGGGCTACAAGAGACCCAGTACTTC	CASSLETSGLQETQYF
TRBV20-1	many	.	TRBJ2-3	TGCAGCACCCGGGGGATAACAGGGACTCACACAGATACGCAGTATTTT	CSTRGITGTHTDTQYF
TRBV12-3/TRBV12-4	many	.	TRBJ2-5	TGTGCCAGCAGGGCGGGGGGACAGGCCCGGACCCAGTACTTC	CASRAGGQARTQYF
TRBV2	many	.	TRBJ2-7	TGTGCCAGCAGTGGGACTCTAGAGCAGTACTTC	CASSGTLEQYF
TRBV28	many	.	TRBJ2-7	TGTGCCAGCAGTGCCCTTTTAGGGTTCGAGCAGTACTTC	CASSALLGFEQYF
TRBV10-3	many	TRBD2	TRBJ2-2	TGTGCCATCAGTGATATTCTAAGCGGGAAGGGGACCGGGGAGCTGTTTTTT	CAISDILSGKGTGELFF
TRBV6-6	few	TRBD1	TRBJ2-3	TGTGCCAGCAGTTACACCGGGACAGGAGGCACAGATACGCAGTATTTT	CASSYTGTGGTDTQYF
TRBV27	many	TRBD1	TRBJ2-1	TGTGCCAGCAGTTTTACCGGGACAGGGACGTCTGAGCAGTTCTTC	CASSFTGTGTSEQFF
TRBV24-1	.	.	TRBJ2-2	TGTGCCACCAGTGATTTGTATCCCGGGGAGCTGTTTTTT	CATSDLYPGELFF
TRBV30	many	.	TRBJ2-1	TGTGCCTGGCGTAGGGGGAGCTCCTACAATGAGCAGTTCTTC	CAWRRGSSYNEQFF
TRBV2	many	TRBD1	TRBJ1-1	TGTGCCAGCAGTAAGCTGCCCCAGGGGGCGGACACTGAAGCTTTCTTT	CASSKLPQGADTEAFF
TRBV6-2/TRBV6-3	.	.	TRBJ2-3	TGTGTCAGCAGTCACACAGATACGCAGTATTTT	CVSSHTDTQYF
TRBV7-2	many	.	TRBJ2-4	TGTGCCAGCACCCTTCCCCCAGGGAACATTCAGTACTTC	CASTLPPGNIQYF
TRBV7-2	.	.	TRBJ1-5	TGTGCCAGCGGCGAGGACGGTGAGTATAGCAATCAGCCCCAGCATTTT	CASGEDGEYSNQPQHF
TRBV7-3	.	.	TRBJ2-3	TGTGCCAGCAGCCCCCAACGCTGGGGGGGAGGGGGGGCAGATACGCAGTATTTT	CASSPQRWGGGGADTQYF
TRBV19	.	.	TRBJ1-4	TGTGCCAGCTCGTTTCCGGGGGCGGCTAATGAAAAACTGTTTTTT	CASSFPGAANEKLFF
TRBV7-3	many	TRBD2	TRBJ2-7	TGTGCCAGCAGCTTCTTAGCGGGGGGGTACGAGCAGTACTTC	CASSFLAGGYEQYF
TRBV19	.	.	TRBJ1-5	TGTGCCAGTAGGCGTAATTATCAGCCCCAGCATTTT	CASRRNYQPQHF
TRBV28	.	.	TRBJ2-5	TGTGCCAGCAGTGAGTCCGGGGTAGAGACCCAGTACTTC	CASSESGVETQYF
TRBV5-5	.	TRBD2	TRBJ2-2	TGTGCCAGCAGCTTGGGTAGCGGGATGGACGGGGAGCTGTTTTTT	CASSLGSGMDGELFF
TRBV6-2/TRBV6-3	.	.	TRBJ1-1	TGTGTCAGCAGGCCGGGACTTCAGAACACCGAAGCTTTCTTT	CVSRPGLQNTEAFF
TRBV20-1	few	.	TRBJ1-1	TGCAGTGCTAGATTTAACAGGGTGGGAGGGGGGACTGAAGCTTTCTTT	CSARFNRVGGGTEAFF
TRBV4-3	.	.	TRBJ2-3	TGCGCCAGCAGCCAAGGGGGTACCACAGATACGCAGTATTTT	CASSQGGTTDTQYF
TRBV11-1	.	TRBD1	TRBJ2-1	TGTGCCAGCAGCTGGGGACAGGGGGCCTTCAATGAGCAGTTCTTC	CASSWGQGAFNEQFF
TRBV9	few	TRBD2	TRBJ2-1	TGTGCCAGCAGCGTCCGACTAGCGGGAGATTACAATGAGCAGTTCTTC	CASSVRLAGDYNEQFF
TRBV2	.	.	TRBJ2-2	TGTGCCACACGGCCAGCGGGTAAAACCGGGGAGCTGTTTTTT	CATRPAGKTGELFF
TRBV5-4	.	TRBD1	TRBJ1-1	TGTGCCAGCAGCTTGGCCCCGGGGACAGGGGATAACACTGAAGCTTTCTTT	CASSLAPGTGDNTEAFF